This T cell receptor beta chain comes out of a study of blood T cell repertoires in COVID-19. Generated by immunoSEQ multiplex PCR, the TCRdb table keeps only in-frame clones and is missing some. This table holds 150,000 or so clones, roughly 83% found once. CDR1 SEHNR and CDR2 FQNEAQ come from the germline V gene (reference sequence). Trimming removed 5 bases at V and 9 bases at J, with 17 bases between. The CDR3 extends over 14 amino acids. The sequence came from a woman in her sixties or seventies with COVID-19, enrolled during active disease. This chain connects TRBV7-9 to TRBJ1-5, with D unclear. Sequencing was carried out using peripheral blood. The CDR3 DNA sequence: TGTGCCAGCAGCCACTCCCAGGATAGTCCGCCCCAGCATTTT. Translation gives CASSHSQDSPPQHF.